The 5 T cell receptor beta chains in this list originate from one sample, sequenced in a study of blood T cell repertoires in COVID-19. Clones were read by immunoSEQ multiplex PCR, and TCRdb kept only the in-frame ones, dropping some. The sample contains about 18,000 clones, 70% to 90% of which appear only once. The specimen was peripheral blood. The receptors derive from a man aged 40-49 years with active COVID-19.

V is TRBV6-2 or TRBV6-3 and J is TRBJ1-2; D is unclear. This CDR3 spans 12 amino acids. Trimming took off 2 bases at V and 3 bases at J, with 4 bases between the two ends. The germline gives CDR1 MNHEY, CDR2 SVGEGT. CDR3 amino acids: CASSYPDYGYTF. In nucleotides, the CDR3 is TGTGCCAGCAGTTACCCGGACTATGGCTACACCTTC.

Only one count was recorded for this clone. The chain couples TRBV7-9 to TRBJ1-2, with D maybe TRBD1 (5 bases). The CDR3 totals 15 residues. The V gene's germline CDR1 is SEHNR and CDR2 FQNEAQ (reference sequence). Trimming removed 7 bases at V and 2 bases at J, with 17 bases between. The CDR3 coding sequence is TGTGCCAGCACCAGAGCTGAGGGACTAAACTATGGCTACACCTTC. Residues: CASTRAEGLNYGYTF.

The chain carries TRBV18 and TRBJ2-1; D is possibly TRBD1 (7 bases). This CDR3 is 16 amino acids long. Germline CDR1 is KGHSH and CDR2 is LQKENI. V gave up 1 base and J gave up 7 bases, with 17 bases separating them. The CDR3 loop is CASSPLEGAEGNEQFF. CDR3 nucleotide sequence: TGTGCCAGCTCACCACTAGAGGGGGCGGAGGGGAATGAGCAGTTCTTC.

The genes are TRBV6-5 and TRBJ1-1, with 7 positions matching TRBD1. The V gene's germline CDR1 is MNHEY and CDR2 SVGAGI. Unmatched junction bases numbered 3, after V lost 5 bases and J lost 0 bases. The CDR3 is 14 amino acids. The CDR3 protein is CASSRQGVNTEAFF. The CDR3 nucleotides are TGTGCCAGCAGTCGTCAGGGGGTGAACACTGAAGCTTTCTTT.

This chain's CDR3 is CAGGTKREKVETQYF. CDR3 coding DNA: TGTGCCGGGGGGACTAAGCGGGAGAAGGTGGAGACCCAGTACTTC. The chain joins TRBV7-9 to TRBJ2-5, with 8 bases matching TRBD2. CDR1 is SEHNR, CDR2 FQNEAQ, per germline (reference sequence). The V gene end was trimmed by 11 bases and the J gene end by 5 bases; junction bases not matched to a gene: 16. The length of the CDR3 is 15 residues.